This T cell receptor (beta chain) stems from a study of CD8 T cells in Susac syndrome. V dropped 4 bases and J dropped 3; count of bases not matched to a gene: 6. Looked up from germline, CDR1 is GTSNPN and CDR2 is SVGIG (reference sequence). The CDR3 has 15 amino acids. Random hexamers served to reverse transcribe roughly 0.5 to 1 ug RNA. TCRdb redid the calling of the immunoSEQ multiplex PCR reads with MiXCR, one entry per CDR3 protein. Here the sample spans about 130,000 distinct CDR3 sequences, more than 75% being singletons. The source of this sequence is a human donor with multiple sclerosis. The material sequenced was CD8+ T cells from PBMCs. This chain uses TRBV30 with TRBJ2-3; TRBD1 agrees at 11 bases. CDR3 in amino acids: CAWTGTGGSTDTQYF. In DNA, the CDR3 is TGTGCCTGGACCGGGACAGGGGGAAGTACAGATACGCAGTATTTT.